What follows are 28 T cell receptor beta chains derived from one specimen sequenced in a study of cytomegalovirus exposure and HLA in healthy donors. This PCR relied on a set of 60 Vbeta primers and 13 Jbeta primers. Assay: immunoSEQ multiplex PCR; the TCRdb copy retains only in-frame clones and omits some. The sample consists of more than 110,000 clones, roughly 77% of them appearing once. Sequencing was carried out using PBMCs. The receptors derive from a female donor in good health and CMV-seronegative.

This clone was observed a few times. The chain couples TRBV6-1 to TRBJ2-7, with TRBD2 matching 10 bases. CDR1 is MNHNS and CDR2 is SASEGT in the germline V gene. The CDR3 spans 15 residues. Trimming took 5 bases from V and 0 from J; bases not matched to a gene: 4. The CDR3 here is CASSTSSGSSYEQYF. The CDR3 DNA follows: TGTGCCAGCAGTACCTCTAGCGGGAGCTCCTACGAGCAGTACTTC.

The V and J genes are TRBV15 and TRBJ2-7; 8 bases are shared with TRBD2. This CDR3 has 13 residues. After removal of 4 bases from V and 5 bases from J, the junction contained 4 bases not matched to a gene. Germline CDR1 is LNHNV and CDR2 is YYDKDF (reference sequence). The CDR3 DNA sequence: TGTGCCACCAGCACCGGGGGGGGAGACGAGCAGTACTTC. Translating it yields CATSTGGGDEQYF. The whole variable domain, remainder taken from reference TRBV15 and TRBJ2-7, is DAMVIQNPRYQVTQFGKPVTLSCSQTLNHNVMYWYQQKSSQAPKLLFHYYDKDFNNEADTPDNFQSRRPNTSFCFLDIRSPGLGDTAMYLCATSTGGGDEQYFGPGTRLTVT.

This clone was seen a handful of times. The J gene is TRBJ2-7, the V gene TRBV5-1; no reliable D call. Germline V gives CDR1 SGHRS, CDR2 YFSETQ. The CDR3 extends over 14 amino acids. Trimming cost V 0 bases and J 0 bases, with 7 bases left between them. The CDR3, as DNA: TGCGCCAGCAGCTTGGGTTCAAACTCCTACGAGCAGTACTTC. It yields the protein CASSLGSNSYEQYF.

This clone is a singleton in its sample. The CDR3 DNA reads as TGTGCCTGGAACCCGGGACTAGCGATAGCCAAAAACATTCAGTACTTC. It codes for CAWNPGLAIAKNIQYF. The V call is TRBV30, the J call TRBJ2-4, with TRBD2 matching over 10 bases. Trimming at V came to 4 bases and at J to 0 bases, leaving 6 bases not matched to a gene. Germline V gives CDR1 GTSNPN, CDR2 SVGIG (reference sequence). The CDR3 loop spans 16 amino acids. The whole variable domain, remainder taken from reference TRBV30 and TRBJ2-4, is SQTIHQWPATLVQPVGSPLSLECTVEGTSNPNLYWYRQAAGRGLQLLFYSVGIGQISSEVPQNLSASRPQDRQFILSSKKLLLSDSGFYLCAWNPGLAIAKNIQYFGAGTRLSVL.

This clone showed up just a few times. The chain uses TRBV2 and TRBJ1-5; D unclear. V shed 2 bases and J shed 0 bases, with 17 bases lying between them. Germline V CDR1 and CDR2: SNHLY, FYNNEI. The CDR3 loop spans 18 amino acids. CDR3: CASSEQAAGLYSNQPQHF. CDR3 nucleotides: TGTGCCAGCAGTGAACAGGCAGCCGGACTGTATAGCAATCAGCCCCAGCATTTT.

V usage is TRBV5-1 and J usage is TRBJ1-5; D possibly corresponds to TRBD1 (6 bases). The V end lost 4 bases, the J end lost 5 bases, and 13 bases lay between the germline ends. The length of the CDR3 is 14 residues. CDR1 SGHRS and CDR2 YFSETQ come from the germline V gene. CDR3 region: CASSRGGRDQPQHF. The CDR3 nucleotides read TGCGCCAGCAGCCGGGGGGGGCGGGATCAGCCCCAGCATTTT.

The chain combines TRBV6-5 with TRBJ1-1, with TRBD1 identical over 10 bases. The J segment lost 3 bases and the V segment lost 4 bases, leaving 2 bases of the junction unmatched. The CDR3 has 14 residues. From germline, CDR1 is MNHEY and CDR2 SVGAGI. The CDR3 DNA is TGTGCCAGCAGTTCCGGGACAGGGGACACTGAAGCTTTCTTT. This translates into CASSSGTGDTEAFF.

The genes are TRBV10-3 and TRBJ1-1, with TRBD1 matching over 8 bases. This CDR3 is 17 amino acids long. Trimming took 2 bases from V and 0 from J; bases not matched to a gene: 8. CDR1 is ENHRY, CDR2 SYGVKD, per germline. CDR3 sequence (DNA): TGTGCCATCAGTGAGACCAGGGGGCGCCCGGTGAACACTGAAGCTTTCTTT. Translated: CAISETRGRPVNTEAFF.

V and J are TRBV6-5 and TRBJ2-7, with D possibly matching TRBD2 (6 bases). Germline CDR1 is MNHEY and CDR2 is SVGAGI. V shed 0 bases and J shed 7 bases, with 10 bases lying between them. The CDR3 is made up of 13 amino acids. Here the CDR3 DNA reads TGTGCCAGCAGTTACTCGGAGGGTTGGGAGCAGTACTTC. Amino acids: CASSYSEGWEQYF.

The J gene is TRBJ2-5, the V gene TRBV7-9, with D perhaps TRBD1 (5 bases). CDR1 and CDR2 from the germline V gene are SEHNR and FQNEAQ (reference sequence). This CDR3 region has 13 residues. Deletions cut 5 bases from V and 2 bases from J, with 9 bases between. The CDR3 loop is CASSPRQQETQYF. The CDR3 bases are TGTGCCAGCAGCCCTAGACAGCAAGAGACCCAGTACTTC.

The chain is built from TRBV2 and TRBJ2-7; tentatively, D is TRBD1 (6 bases). From germline, CDR1 is SNHLY and CDR2 FYNNEI. The ends were cut back, 6 bases at V and 3 bases at J, with 9 bases in the middle. This CDR3 comprises 12 residues. The CDR3 DNA reads as TGTGCCAGCAGCCCACAGGGCTACGAGCAGTACTTC. Translated: CASSPQGYEQYF.

The genes are TRBV5-5 and TRBJ1-2; D remains ambiguous. Germline V gene data show CDR1 as SGHKS and CDR2 as YYEKEE (reference sequence). The length of the CDR3 is 14 residues. V lost 2 bases, J lost 2 bases, and 10 bases lay in between. CDR3 nucleotide sequence: TGTGCCAGCAGCTTTGGGTCGGGGAACTATGGCTACACCTTC. Its protein is CASSFGSGNYGYTF.

The gene calls are TRBV5-1 and TRBJ2-1, with D perhaps matching TRBD2 (5 bases). The V gene's germline CDR1 is SGHRS and CDR2 YFSETQ. This CDR3 spans 15 amino acids. V lost 1 base and J 4 bases, leaving 12 bases between the germline ends. The CDR3 region is CASSLREGSYNEQFF. As DNA, the CDR3 is TGCGCCAGCAGCTTGAGAGAGGGAAGTTACAATGAGCAGTTCTTC.

This clone was detected only once. The chain employs TRBV30 and TRBJ2-5; weak D call: TRBD2 (6 bases). Germline V gene lookup returns CDR1 GTSNPN and CDR2 SVGIG (reference sequence). The V gene lost 5 bases and the J gene lost 5 bases, with 18 bases spanning the gap. The CDR3 length is 14 residues. The CDR3 nucleotides are TGTGCCTGGCATGGGAGACTAGACTGGGAGACCCAGTACTTC. Translation: CAWHGRLDWETQYF.

This clone was picked up a small number of times. The DNA of the CDR3 is TGTGCCAGCAGGCGACAGGGGGGCACCGGGGAGCTGTTTTTT. It codes for CASRRQGGTGELFF. This chain joins TRBV6-1 and TRBJ2-2; TRBD1 agrees at 9 bases. Unmatched junction bases numbered 3, after V lost 6 bases and J lost 4 bases. Germline lookup yields CDR1 MNHNS and CDR2 SASEGT. This CDR3 is built from 14 residues.

The chain has TRBV5-4 and TRBJ1-2; 7 bases match TRBD1. Trimming removed 4 bases from V and 8 bases from J; junction bases left unmatched: 11. Germline V CDR1 and CDR2: SGHNT, YYREEE (reference sequence). This CDR3 comprises 14 residues. The CDR3 DNA is TGTGCCAGCAGCGTCGGACAAAGGGGGCCGGGCTACACCTTC. As protein: CASSVGQRGPGYTF. Based on the CDR3 plus reference TRBV5-4 and TRBJ1-2, the full variable domain is ETGVTQSPTHLIKTRGQQVTLRCSSQSGHNTVSWYQQALGQGPQFIFQYYREEENGRGNFPPRFSGLQFPNYSSELNVNALELDDSALYLCASSVGQRGPGYTFGSGTRLTVV.

This sequence joins TRBV5-1 and TRBJ1-6, with 9 bases that match TRBD1. Germline lookup yields CDR1 SGHRS and CDR2 YFSETQ. CDR3 length equals 15 residues. After removal of 0 bases from V and 7 bases from J, the junction contained 2 bases not matched to a gene. The CDR3 here is CASSLGDRANSPLHF. CDR3 DNA: TGCGCCAGCAGCTTGGGGGACAGGGCAAATTCACCCCTCCACTTT.

CDR3 sequence (DNA): TGTGCCAGCAGCCTCACCAGGGGGCAAGAGACCCAGTACTTC. As protein: CASSLTRGQETQYF. The chain links TRBV11-2 to TRBJ2-5; 7 bases are shared with TRBD1. The CDR3 contains 14 residues. CDR1 and CDR2 (germline): SGHAT, FQNNGV. Germline trimming cut 5 bases from V and 2 bases from J; bases unmatched to any gene: 5.

J is TRBJ1-1 and V is TRBV18; the match to TRBD1 covers 8 bases. The CDR3 is 13 amino acids. The ends lost 6 bases at V and 6 bases at J; junction bases unmatched: 6. Germline V lookup: CDR1 KGHSH, CDR2 LQKENI. CDR3 bases: TGTGCCAGCTCGTTCGACAGGGGCGCTGAAGCTTTCTTT. Its translation: CASSFDRGAEAFF.

The rearrangement links TRBV4-1 to TRBJ1-2, with TRBD1 as a possible D gene (5 bases). The V and J ends lost 5 bases and 0 bases respectively, with 13 bases between them. Germline loops: CDR1 MGHRA, CDR2 YSYEKL. The CDR3 has 15 amino acids. The CDR3 DNA reads as TGCGCCAGCAGCGTACCCGGGGGAGCTAACTATGGCTACACCTTC. Translated: CASSVPGGANYGYTF.

Only a few counts were recorded for this clone. J is TRBJ1-5 and V is TRBV4-1; possibly TRBD1 for D (6 bases). Germline V gives CDR1 MGHRA, CDR2 YSYEKL. The CDR3 is made up of 17 amino acids. Trimming cost V 1 base and J 3 bases, with 16 bases left between them. The CDR3 region has the DNA TGCGCCAGCAGCCAAGGCCACCAGGGGCGAGTCAATCAGCCCCAGCATTTT. It translates to CASSQGHQGRVNQPQHF.

The chain uses TRBV7-9 and TRBJ2-5; 9 bases are shared with TRBD1. Germline V lookup: CDR1 SEHNR, CDR2 FQNEAQ (reference sequence). Losses at the gene ends were 3 bases for V and 5 bases for J; bases not matched to a gene: 13. The CDR3 contains 17 residues. The CDR3: CASSLRDRVFSAETQYF. In DNA, the CDR3 is TGTGCCAGCAGCTTGCGGGACAGGGTCTTTTCCGCGGAGACCCAGTACTTC.

This clone was seen a handful of times. The chain carries TRBV29-1 and TRBJ2-5; the D gene is possibly TRBD1 (5 bases). CDR3 length equals 13 residues. CDR1 and CDR2 (germline): SQVTM, ANQGSEA. Between the trimmed V and J ends, which lost 6 bases and 2 bases, there was a span of 13 bases. The CDR3, as DNA: TGCAGCGTCCACCAGGGTTTGCAAGAGACCCAGTACTTC. This codes for CSVHQGLQETQYF.

The chain is built from TRBV4-1 and TRBJ1-1; 12 nucleotides match TRBD1. Trimming removed 4 bases from V and 3 bases from J; junction bases left unmatched: 9. Germline V lookup: CDR1 MGHRA, CDR2 YSYEKL. The CDR3 is 17 amino acids. The CDR3 DNA sequence: TGCGCCAGCAGCCTTTTCCCGGGACAGGGGGCGGACACTGAAGCTTTCTTT. Protein product: CASSLFPGQGADTEAFF.

The rearrangement joins TRBV9 to TRBJ1-2, with 8 bases fitting TRBD1. The CDR3 contains 15 residues. Germline CDR1 reads SGDLS; CDR2 reads YYNGEE. V was clipped by 5 bases and J by 4 bases; unmatched bases: 10. CDR3 residues: CASSSRQGPSYGYTF. CDR3 coding DNA: TGTGCCAGCAGTTCCCGACAGGGGCCTTCCTATGGCTACACCTTC.

The gene calls are TRBV2 and TRBJ2-5; a weak D match, TRBD2 (6 bases). Germline V gene sequence: CDR1 SNHLY, CDR2 FYNNEI. The CDR3 loop spans 14 amino acids. Deletions cut 8 bases from V and 5 bases from J, with 18 bases between. The DNA of the CDR3 is TGTGCCAGCGGGATCGTTGCGGGAAGGGAGACCCAGTACTTC. Its protein is CASGIVAGRETQYF.

In its sample, this clone was seen once. V gene TRBV29-1 combines with J gene TRBJ2-3; TRBD2 matches at 11 bases. The CDR3 is made up of 14 amino acids. Trimming took 7 bases from V and 6 from J; bases not matched to a gene: 9. CDR1 is SQVTM, CDR2 ANQGSEA, per germline. The CDR3 DNA sequence: TGCAGCGGGGAAGGGACTAGCGGCAGCGATACGCAGTATTTT. It specifies CSGEGTSGSDTQYF.

The table lists this clone with a few counts. V is TRBV6-6 and J is TRBJ1-2; D is unresolved. Germline CDR1 is MNHNY and CDR2 is SVGAGI (reference sequence). The CDR3 is 13 amino acids. V gave up 5 bases and J gave up 0 bases, with 7 bases separating them. CDR3 amino acids: CASSIFPNYGYTF. CDR3 coding DNA: TGTGCCAGCAGTATATTCCCTAACTATGGCTACACCTTC.